Each of the 9 T cell receptor beta chains below was sequenced from the same sample in a study of blood T cell repertoires in COVID-19. Assay used: immunoSEQ multiplex PCR; TCRdb lists only in-frame clones, some missing. The sample shows 450,000 to 500,000 clones, 70% to 90% of them seen only once. The source material was peripheral blood. The receptors were gathered from a human donor in a cohort sampled during active COVID-19.

V is TRBV27 and J is TRBJ2-1; 12 nucleotides agree with TRBD2. Germline CDR1 is MNHEY and CDR2 is SMNVEV (reference sequence). The CDR3 spans 15 residues. J lost 7 bases, V lost 10 bases, and 11 bases had no gene match. CDR3 nucleotides: TGTGCCACCTTCGGACTAGCGGGACCGATAAATGAGCAGTTCTTC. Its protein is CATFGLAGPINEQFF.

CDR3 residues: CASSLDRDRGYTF. CDR3 bases: TGCGCCAGCAGTCTGGACAGGGATCGCGGCTACACCTTC. V and J are TRBV5-1 and TRBJ1-2, with 8 bases matching TRBD1. The length of the CDR3 is 13 residues. The J segment lost 8 bases and the V segment lost 5 bases, leaving 8 bases of the junction unmatched. Germline lookup yields CDR1 SGHRS and CDR2 YFSETQ.

J is TRBJ1-1 and V is TRBV2; 7 nucleotides line up with TRBD1. Trimming removed 4 bases from V and 0 bases from J; junction bases left unmatched: 2. This CDR3 region has 14 residues. The germline gives CDR1 SNHLY, CDR2 FYNNEI. CDR3 amino acids: CASSGQGVNTEAFF. CDR3 bases: TGTGCCAGCAGTGGACAGGGCGTGAACACTGAAGCTTTCTTT.

V and J are TRBV11-1 and TRBJ1-6, with D tentatively TRBD1 (5 bases). V lost 5 bases to trimming and J lost 9 bases, with 17 bases between them. The CDR3 is 15 residues long. Germline CDR1 reads SGHAT; CDR2 reads FQDESV (reference sequence). CDR3 bases: TGTGCCAGCAGCCTTAGGACAAGCGATTCTTCACCCCTCCACTTT. This encodes CASSLRTSDSSPLHF.

The V call is TRBV6-5, the J call TRBJ2-3; a weak D match, TRBD2 (5 bases). CDR3 length: 15 amino acids. Germline loops: CDR1 MNHEY, CDR2 SVGAGI. The germline V and J ends were trimmed by 2 bases and 2 bases, with 11 bases remaining between them. The CDR3 region has the DNA TGTGCCAGCAGTTACGGAGCGGAACCCACAGATACGCAGTATTTT. Protein: CASSYGAEPTDTQYF.

The chain joins TRBV13 to TRBJ2-6; D might be TRBD2 (6 bases). V was cut by 4 bases and J by 4 bases, with 20 bases left in between. CDR3 length equals 18 residues. The germline V gene has CDR1 PRHDT and CDR2 FYEKMQ (reference sequence). This CDR3 is CASSSVEWRDGGANVLTF. CDR3 bases: TGTGCCAGCAGCTCGGTTGAATGGCGGGACGGAGGGGCCAACGTCCTGACTTTC.

The V call is TRBV14, the J call TRBJ1-1; D is uncertain. This CDR3 contains 13 residues. Trimming removed 4 bases at V and 1 base at J, with 7 bases between. Germline V CDR1 and CDR2: SGHDN, FVKESK. CDR3 region: CASSPRWNTEAFF. CDR3 in DNA: TGTGCCAGCAGCCCCCGTTGGAACACTGAAGCTTTCTTT.

This clone was detected only once. Different DNA sequences within this sample yield the same CDR3. Written as DNA, the CDR3 is TGTGCCAGTAGTATCCCACGACAGGGGAGGAATCAGCCCCAGCATTTT. This codes for CASSIPRQGRNQPQHF. The chain joins TRBV19 to TRBJ1-5; TRBD1 agrees at 8 bases. CDR3 length equals 16 residues. With V trimmed by 3 bases and J by 4 bases, 8 bases remained unmatched. Germline V gene data show CDR1 as LNHDA and CDR2 as SQIVND (reference sequence).

This chain links TRBV19 with TRBJ1-5; TRBD1 matches 9 bases. Germline V gene lookup returns CDR1 LNHDA and CDR2 SQIVND (reference sequence). The trim removed 4 bases at V and 6 bases at J, leaving 13 bases unmatched. The CDR3 consists of 17 residues. The CDR3 spells CASSTGTGIGAGQPQHF. The CDR3 coding sequence is TGTGCCAGTAGTACCGGGACAGGGATCGGCGCTGGTCAGCCCCAGCATTTT.